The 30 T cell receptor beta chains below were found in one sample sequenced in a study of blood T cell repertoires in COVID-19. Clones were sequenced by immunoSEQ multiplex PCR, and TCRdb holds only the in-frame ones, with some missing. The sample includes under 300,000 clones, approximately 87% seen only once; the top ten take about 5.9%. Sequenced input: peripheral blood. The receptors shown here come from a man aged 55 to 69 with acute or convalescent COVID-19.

The CDR3 spells CASLSGGFYNEQFF. In DNA form, the CDR3 reads TGTGCCAGTCTGAGCGGGGGATTCTACAATGAGCAGTTCTTC. The V call is TRBV25-1, the J call TRBJ2-1; 8 nucleotides agree with TRBD2. V gave up 9 bases and J gave up 3 bases; unmatched junction bases: 7. This CDR3 contains 14 residues. Germline loops: CDR1 MGHDK, CDR2 SYGVNS.

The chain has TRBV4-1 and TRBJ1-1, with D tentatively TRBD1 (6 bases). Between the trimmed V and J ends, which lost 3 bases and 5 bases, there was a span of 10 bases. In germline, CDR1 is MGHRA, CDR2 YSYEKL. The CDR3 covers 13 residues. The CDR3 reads CASSQQTGTEAFF. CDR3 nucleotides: TGCGCCAGCAGCCAGCAAACAGGGACTGAAGCTTTCTTT.

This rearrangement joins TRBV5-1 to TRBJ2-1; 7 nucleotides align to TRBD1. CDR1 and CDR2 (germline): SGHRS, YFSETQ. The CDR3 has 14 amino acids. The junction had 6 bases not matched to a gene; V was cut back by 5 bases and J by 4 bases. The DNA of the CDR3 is TGCGCCAGCAGTGGCGGACAGGAGTACAATGAGCAGTTCTTC. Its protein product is CASSGGQEYNEQFF.

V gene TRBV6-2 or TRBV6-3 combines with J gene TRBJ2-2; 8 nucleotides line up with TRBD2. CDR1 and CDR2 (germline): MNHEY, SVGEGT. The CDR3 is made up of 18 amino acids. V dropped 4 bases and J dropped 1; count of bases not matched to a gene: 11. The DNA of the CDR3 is TGTGCCAGCAGTTCCTCTTCTAGCGGGCAATGGAACACCGGGGAGCTGTTTTTT. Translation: CASSSSSSGQWNTGELFF.

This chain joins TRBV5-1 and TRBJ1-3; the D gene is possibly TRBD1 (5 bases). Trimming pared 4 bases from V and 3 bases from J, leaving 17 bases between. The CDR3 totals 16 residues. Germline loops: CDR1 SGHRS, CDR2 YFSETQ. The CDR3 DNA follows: TGCGCCAGCAGCCCGGACGGGACTCTGAGTGGAAACACCATATATTTT. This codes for CASSPDGTLSGNTIYF.

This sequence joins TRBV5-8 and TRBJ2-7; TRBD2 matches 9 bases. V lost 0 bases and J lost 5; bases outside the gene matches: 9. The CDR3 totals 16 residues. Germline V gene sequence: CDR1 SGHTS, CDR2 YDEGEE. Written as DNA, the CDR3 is TGTGCCAGCAGCTTGGGGGTGCGGGAGGGCCGAGACGAGCAGTACTTC. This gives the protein CASSLGVREGRDEQYF. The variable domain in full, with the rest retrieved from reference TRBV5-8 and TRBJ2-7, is EAGVTQSPTHLIKTRGQQATLRCSPISGHTSVYWYQQALGLGLQFLLWYDEGEERNRGNFPPRFSGRQFPNYSSELNVNALELEDSALYLCASSLGVREGRDEQYFGPGTRLTVT.

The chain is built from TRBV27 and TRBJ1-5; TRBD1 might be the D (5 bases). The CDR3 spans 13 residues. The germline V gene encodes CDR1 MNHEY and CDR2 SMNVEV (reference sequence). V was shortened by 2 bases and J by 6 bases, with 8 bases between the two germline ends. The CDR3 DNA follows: TGTGCCAGCAGTTTAGGGGGGTTTCAGCCCCAGCATTTT. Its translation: CASSLGGFQPQHF.

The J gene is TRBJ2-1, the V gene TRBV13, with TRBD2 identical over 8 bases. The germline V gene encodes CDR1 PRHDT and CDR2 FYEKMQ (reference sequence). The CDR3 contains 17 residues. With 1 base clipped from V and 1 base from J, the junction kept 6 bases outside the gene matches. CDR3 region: CASSLVSSSGSYNEQFF. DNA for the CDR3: TGTGCCAGCAGCTTAGTATCCTCTAGCGGGTCCTACAATGAGCAGTTCTTC. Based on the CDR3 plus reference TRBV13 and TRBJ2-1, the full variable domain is AAGVIQSPRHLIKEKRETATLKCYPIPRHDTVYWYQQGPGQDPQFLISFYEKMQSDKGSIPDRFSAQQFSDYHSELNMSSLELGDSALYFCASSLVSSSGSYNEQFFGPGTRLTVL.

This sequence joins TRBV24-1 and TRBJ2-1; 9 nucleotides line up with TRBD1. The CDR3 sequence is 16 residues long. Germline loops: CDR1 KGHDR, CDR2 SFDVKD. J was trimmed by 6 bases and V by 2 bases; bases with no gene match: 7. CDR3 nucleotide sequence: TGTGCCACCAGTGATTGGGGACAGGGAAGAGGCAATGAGCAGTTCTTC. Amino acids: CATSDWGQGRGNEQFF.

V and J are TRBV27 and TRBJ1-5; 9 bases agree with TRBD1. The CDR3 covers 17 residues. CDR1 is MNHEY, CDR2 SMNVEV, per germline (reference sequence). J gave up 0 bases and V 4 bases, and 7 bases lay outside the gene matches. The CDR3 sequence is CASSSYRGLVSNQPQHF. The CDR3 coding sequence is TGTGCCAGCAGTTCTTACAGGGGGCTGGTTAGCAATCAGCCCCAGCATTTT.

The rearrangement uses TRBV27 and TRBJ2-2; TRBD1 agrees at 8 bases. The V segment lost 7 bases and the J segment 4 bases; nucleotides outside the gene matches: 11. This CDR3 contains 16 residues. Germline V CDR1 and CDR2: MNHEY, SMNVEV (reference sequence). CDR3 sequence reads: CASNPRTGSVTGELFF. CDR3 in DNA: TGTGCCAGCAACCCCCGGACAGGGAGCGTCACCGGGGAGCTGTTTTTT.

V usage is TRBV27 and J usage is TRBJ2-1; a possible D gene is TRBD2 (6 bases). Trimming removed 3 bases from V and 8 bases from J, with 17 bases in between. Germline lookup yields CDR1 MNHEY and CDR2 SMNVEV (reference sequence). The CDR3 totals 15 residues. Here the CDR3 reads CASSFSNGWGDEQFF. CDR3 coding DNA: TGTGCCAGCAGTTTCTCAAATGGTTGGGGGGATGAGCAGTTCTTC.

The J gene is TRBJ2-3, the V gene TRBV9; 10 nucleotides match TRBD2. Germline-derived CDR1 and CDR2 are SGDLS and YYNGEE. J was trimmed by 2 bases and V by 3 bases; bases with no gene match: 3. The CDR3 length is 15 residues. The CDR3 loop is CASSALAGSTDTQYF. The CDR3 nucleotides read TGTGCCAGCAGCGCACTAGCGGGGTCCACAGATACGCAGTATTTT.

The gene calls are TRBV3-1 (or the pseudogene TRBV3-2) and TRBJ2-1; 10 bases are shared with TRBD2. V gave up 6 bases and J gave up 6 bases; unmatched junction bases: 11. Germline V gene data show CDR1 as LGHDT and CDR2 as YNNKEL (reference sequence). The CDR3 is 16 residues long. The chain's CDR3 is CASRNSAGGPVNEQFF. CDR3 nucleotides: TGTGCCAGCAGAAATTCAGCGGGAGGGCCTGTCAATGAGCAGTTCTTC.

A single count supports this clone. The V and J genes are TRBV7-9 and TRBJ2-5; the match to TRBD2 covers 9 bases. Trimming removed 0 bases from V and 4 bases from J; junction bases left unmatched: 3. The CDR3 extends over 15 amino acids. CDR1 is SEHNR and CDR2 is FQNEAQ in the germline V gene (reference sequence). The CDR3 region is CASSLAAGGGETQYF. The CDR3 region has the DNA TGTGCCAGCAGCTTAGCGGCGGGAGGGGGAGAGACCCAGTACTTC.

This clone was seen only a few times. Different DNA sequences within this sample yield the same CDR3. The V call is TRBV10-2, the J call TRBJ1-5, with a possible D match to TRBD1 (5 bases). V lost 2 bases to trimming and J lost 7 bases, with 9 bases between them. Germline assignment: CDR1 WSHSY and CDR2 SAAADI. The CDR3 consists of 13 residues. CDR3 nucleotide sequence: TGCGCCAGCAGTGAGGGGGCTAGGCAGCCCCAGCATTTT. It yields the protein CASSEGARQPQHF.

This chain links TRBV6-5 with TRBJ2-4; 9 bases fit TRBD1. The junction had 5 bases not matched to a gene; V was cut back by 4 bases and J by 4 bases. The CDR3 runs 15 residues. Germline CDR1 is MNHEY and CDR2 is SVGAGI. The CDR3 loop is CASSSTGTGKNIQYF. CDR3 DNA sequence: TGTGCCAGCAGTTCTACCGGGACAGGGAAAAACATTCAGTACTTC.

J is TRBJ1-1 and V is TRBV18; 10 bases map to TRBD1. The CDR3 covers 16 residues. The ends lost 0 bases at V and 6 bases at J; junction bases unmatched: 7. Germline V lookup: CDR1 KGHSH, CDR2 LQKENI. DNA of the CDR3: TGTGCCAGCTCACCACCGGCGGGACAGGGGTTTTCTGAAGCTTTCTTT. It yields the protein CASSPPAGQGFSEAFF. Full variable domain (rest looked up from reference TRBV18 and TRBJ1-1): NAGVMQNPRHLVRRRGQEARLRCSPMKGHSHVYWYRQLPEEGLKFMVYLQKENIIDESGMPKERFSAEFPKEGPSILRIQQVVRGDSAAYFCASSPPAGQGFSEAFFGQGTRLTVV.

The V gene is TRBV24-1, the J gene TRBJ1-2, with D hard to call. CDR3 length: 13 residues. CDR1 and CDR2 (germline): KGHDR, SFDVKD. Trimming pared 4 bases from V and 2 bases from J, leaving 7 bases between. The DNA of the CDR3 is TGTGCCACCAGTGAACGCGGCAACTATGGCTACACCTTC. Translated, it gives CATSERGNYGYTF.

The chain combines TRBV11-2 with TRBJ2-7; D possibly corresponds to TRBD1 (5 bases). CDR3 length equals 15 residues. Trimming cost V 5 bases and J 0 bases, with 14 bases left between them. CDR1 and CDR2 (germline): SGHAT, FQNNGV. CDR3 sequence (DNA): TGTGCCAGCAGCCCCCTGGGGCGAAACTCCTACGAGCAGTACTTC. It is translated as CASSPLGRNSYEQYF.

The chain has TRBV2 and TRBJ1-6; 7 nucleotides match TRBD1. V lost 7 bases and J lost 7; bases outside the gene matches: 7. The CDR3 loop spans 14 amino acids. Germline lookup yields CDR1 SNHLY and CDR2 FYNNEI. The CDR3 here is CASIDRVLNSPLHF. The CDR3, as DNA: TGTGCCAGCATTGACAGGGTATTAAATTCACCCCTCCACTTT.

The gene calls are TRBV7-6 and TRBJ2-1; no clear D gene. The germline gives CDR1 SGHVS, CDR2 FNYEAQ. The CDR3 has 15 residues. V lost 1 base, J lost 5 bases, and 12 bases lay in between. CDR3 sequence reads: CASSLEAHPHNEQFF. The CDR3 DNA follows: TGTGCCAGCAGCTTAGAAGCGCACCCCCACAATGAGCAGTTCTTC.

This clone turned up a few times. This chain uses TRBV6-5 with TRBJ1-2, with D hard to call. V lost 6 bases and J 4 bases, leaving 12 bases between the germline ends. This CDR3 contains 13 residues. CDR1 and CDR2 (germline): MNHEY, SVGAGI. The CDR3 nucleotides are TGTGCCAGCAGCAGAACGGAGGTCTATGGCTACACCTTC. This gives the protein CASSRTEVYGYTF.

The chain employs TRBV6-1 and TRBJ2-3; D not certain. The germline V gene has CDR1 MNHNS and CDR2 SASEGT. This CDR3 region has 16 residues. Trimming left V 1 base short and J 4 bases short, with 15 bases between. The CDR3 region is CASSEGATLYADTQYF. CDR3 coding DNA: TGTGCCAGCAGTGAAGGAGCGACTTTATACGCAGATACGCAGTATTTT.

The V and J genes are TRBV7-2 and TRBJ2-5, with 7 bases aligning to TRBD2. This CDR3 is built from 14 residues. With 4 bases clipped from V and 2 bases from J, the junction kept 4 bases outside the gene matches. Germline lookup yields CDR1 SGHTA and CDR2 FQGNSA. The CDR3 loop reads CASSYSGFQETQYF. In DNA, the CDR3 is TGTGCCAGCAGCTATAGCGGGTTTCAAGAGACCCAGTACTTC.

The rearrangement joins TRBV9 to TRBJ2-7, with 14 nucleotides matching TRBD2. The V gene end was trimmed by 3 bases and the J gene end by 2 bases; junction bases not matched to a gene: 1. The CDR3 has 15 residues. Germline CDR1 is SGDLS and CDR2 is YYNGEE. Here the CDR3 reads CASSGLAGGTYEQYF. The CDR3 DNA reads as TGTGCCAGCAGCGGACTAGCGGGAGGGACCTACGAGCAGTACTTC. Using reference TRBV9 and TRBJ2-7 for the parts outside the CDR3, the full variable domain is DSGVTQTPKHLITATGQRVTLRCSPRSGDLSVYWYQQSLDQGLQFLIQYYNGEERAKGNILERFSAQQFPDLHSELNLSSLELGDSALYFCASSGLAGGTYEQYFGPGTRLTVT.

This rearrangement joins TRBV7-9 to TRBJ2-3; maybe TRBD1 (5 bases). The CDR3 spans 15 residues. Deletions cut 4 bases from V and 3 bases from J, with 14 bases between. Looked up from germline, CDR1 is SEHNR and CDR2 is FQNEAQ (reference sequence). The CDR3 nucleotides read TGTGCCAGCAGCTCGCAAGGGGTGGGGACAGATACGCAGTATTTT. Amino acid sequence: CASSSQGVGTDTQYF.

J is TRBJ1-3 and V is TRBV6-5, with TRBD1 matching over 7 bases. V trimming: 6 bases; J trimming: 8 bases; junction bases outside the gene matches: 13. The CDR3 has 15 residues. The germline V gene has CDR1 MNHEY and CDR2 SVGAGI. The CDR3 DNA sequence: TGTGCCAGCAGCCGCGGACAGGTGGTTGTGGACACCATATATTTT. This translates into CASSRGQVVVDTIYF.

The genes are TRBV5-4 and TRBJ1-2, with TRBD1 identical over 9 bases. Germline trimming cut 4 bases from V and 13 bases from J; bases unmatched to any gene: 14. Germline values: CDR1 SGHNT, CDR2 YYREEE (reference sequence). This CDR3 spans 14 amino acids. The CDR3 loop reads CASSRAGTGQVCTF. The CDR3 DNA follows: TGTGCCAGCAGCAGGGCCGGGACAGGGCAGGTATGCACCTTC.

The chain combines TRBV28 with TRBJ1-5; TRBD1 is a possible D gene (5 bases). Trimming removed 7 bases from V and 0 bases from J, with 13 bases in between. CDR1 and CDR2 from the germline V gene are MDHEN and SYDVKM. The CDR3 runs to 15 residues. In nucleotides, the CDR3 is TGTGCCAGCACCCGAGGAGGGACTAGCAATCAGCCCCAGCATTTT. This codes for CASTRGGTSNQPQHF.